These 17 T cell receptor beta chains came from one sample sequenced in a study of somatic mutations in cytotoxic T cells in rheumatoid arthritis. The method was immunoSEQ multiplex PCR; TCRdb's version includes in-frame clones alone and lacks a portion of them. The profile shows under 850 clones, around 74% of them singletons. The sample was CD8+ T cells sorted from blood. The receptors were sampled from an adult with rheumatoid arthritis.

This clone turned up a few times. In nucleotides, the CDR3 is TGTGCCAGCATGACAGGGCCTAGGGTGTCCCTCCACTTT. Its translation: CASMTGPRVSLHF. The gene calls are TRBV7-3 and TRBJ1-6; 7 nucleotides align to TRBD1. The CDR3 is made up of 13 amino acids. The ends lost 7 bases at V and 14 bases at J; junction bases unmatched: 11. CDR1 SGHTA and CDR2 FQGTGA come from the germline V gene.

This rearrangement joins TRBV27 to TRBJ1-3; D might be TRBD1 (5 bases). Germline V CDR1 and CDR2: MNHEY, SMNVEV (reference sequence). This CDR3 contains 14 residues. Trimming cost V 6 bases and J 4 bases, with 13 bases left between them. CDR3 sequence reads: CASSLGGSGNTIYF. The CDR3 DNA reads as TGTGCCAGCAGCCTTGGGGGGTCGGGAAACACCATATATTTT.

This chain links TRBV4-3 with TRBJ1-6, with D unresolved. CDR1 and CDR2 from the germline V gene are LGHNA and YSLEER. The CDR3 covers 20 residues. The V gene lost 5 bases and the J gene lost 0 bases, with 23 bases spanning the gap. This chain's CDR3 is CASSSHPPGSMDSYNSPLHF. The CDR3 DNA sequence: TGCGCCAGCAGCTCCCACCCCCCAGGATCTATGGACTCCTATAATTCACCCCTCCACTTT.

The V call is TRBV27, the J call TRBJ1-4; D uncertain. CDR1 and CDR2 (germline): MNHEY, SMNVEV (reference sequence). CDR3 size: 15 residues. Trimming stripped 7 bases from V and 1 base from J, with 13 bases between. As DNA, the CDR3 is TGTGCCAGCAAGAATTATGCGCGAACTAATGAAAAACTGTTTTTT. Translated: CASKNYARTNEKLFF.

A note on this clone: The germline gene is not matched at one end of the junction; a read error may be the cause. The V and J genes are TRBV6-6 and TRBJ2-7; 8 bases match TRBD2. The V gene's germline CDR1 is MNHNY and CDR2 SVGAGI (reference sequence). The CDR3 extends over 14 amino acids. The CDR3 reads CASSHSGGLYEQYF. DNA of the CDR3: TGTGCCAGCAGTCACTCGGGGGGGCTCTACGAGCAGTACTTC.

By share of the sample, this clone is large. V usage is TRBV11-3 and J usage is TRBJ1-1; D not certain. This CDR3 is 13 amino acids long. V gave up 3 bases and J gave up 0 bases, with 5 bases separating them. CDR1 and CDR2 (germline): SGHNT, YENEEA. The CDR3: CASSLSLNTEAFF. For the CDR3, the DNA is TGTGCCAGCAGCTTGAGTCTGAACACTGAAGCTTTCTTT.

This chain joins TRBV19 and TRBJ1-2, with a possible D match to TRBD1 (5 bases). The V end was cut by 5 bases, the J end by 8 bases, with 9 bases between. Germline V gives CDR1 LNHDA, CDR2 SQIVND (reference sequence). CDR3 size: 11 residues. CDR3 nucleotides: TGTGCCAGTAGTTCGGGGCCGGGCTACACCTTC. It codes for CASSSGPGYTF.

Notes on this clone: Its ends do not fully match the called genes, so a read error is possible. V gene TRBV28 combines with J gene TRBJ2-3; the match to TRBD2 covers 8 bases. Germline loops: CDR1 MDHEN, CDR2 SYDVKM. The CDR3 totals 14 residues. CDR3: CANSFVAGTDTQYF. The CDR3 DNA follows: TGTGCCAACAGTTTTGTAGCGGGGACAGATACGCAGTATTTT. The full variable domain, completed using reference TRBV28 and TRBJ2-3, is DVKVTQSSRYLVKRTGEKVFLECVQDMDHENMFWYRQDPGLGLRLIYFSYDVKMKEKGDIPEGYSVSREKKERFSLILESASTNQTSMYLCANSFVAGTDTQYFGPGTRLTVL.

This sequence joins TRBV11-2 and TRBJ2-6, with 9 bases aligning to TRBD1. Germline CDR1 is SGHAT and CDR2 is FQNNGV. The junction had 4 bases not matched to a gene; V was cut back by 1 base and J by 12 bases. The CDR3 contains 14 residues. The DNA for the CDR3 is TGTGCCAGCAGCTTAGGGACAGGGGCGGTCGTCCTGACTTTC. The encoded protein is CASSLGTGAVVLTF.

The gene calls are TRBV11-3 and TRBJ2-2, with D hard to call. V was clipped by 5 bases and J by 4 bases, with 5 bases between them. The CDR3 sequence is 12 residues long. Germline V gives CDR1 SGHNT, CDR2 YENEEA. Here the CDR3 DNA reads TGTGCCAGCAGCAGCCTCACCGGGGAGCTGTTTTTT. Its translation: CASSSLTGELFF. The complete variable domain, with remaining parts taken from reference TRBV11-3 and TRBJ2-2, reads EAGVVQSPRYKIIEKKQPVAFWCNPISGHNTLYWYLQNLGQGPELLIRYENEEAVDDSQLPKDRFSAERLKGVDSTLKIQPAELGDSAVYLCASSSLTGELFFGEGSRLTVL.

This chain links TRBV7-2 with TRBJ2-2; 8 nucleotides line up with TRBD1. The J segment lost 2 bases and the V segment lost 6 bases, leaving 11 bases of the junction unmatched. The CDR3 is made up of 17 amino acids. From germline, CDR1 is SGHTA and CDR2 FQGNSA. The CDR3 sequence: CASRNIRTGINTGELFF. The CDR3 DNA reads as TGTGCCAGCAGGAACATTAGGACAGGGATTAACACCGGGGAGCTGTTTTTT. Supplemented by reference TRBV7-2 and TRBJ2-2, the full variable domain reads GAGVSQSPSNKVTEKGKDVELRCDPISGHTALYWYRQSLGQGLEFLIYFQGNSAPDKSGLPSDRFSAERTGGSVSTLTIQRTQQEDSAVYLCASRNIRTGINTGELFFGEGSRLTVL.

V and J are TRBV28 and TRBJ1-6; no clear D. The CDR3 has 17 amino acids. V lost 3 bases to trimming and J lost 0 bases, with 12 bases between them. Germline CDR1 and CDR2: MDHEN and SYDVKM. This chain's CDR3 is CASSFPPHSSYNSPLHF. The CDR3 nucleotides are TGTGCCAGCAGTTTCCCCCCCCACAGCTCCTATAATTCACCCCTCCACTTT.

The chain employs TRBV10-3 and TRBJ1-3; TRBD1 matches at 11 bases. Germline V gene sequence: CDR1 ENHRY, CDR2 SYGVKD. With V trimmed by 5 bases and J by 2 bases, 5 bases remained unmatched. CDR3 size: 16 residues. The CDR3 here is CAISLGQGATGNTIYF. In DNA form, the CDR3 reads TGTGCCATCAGTCTAGGACAGGGGGCCACTGGAAACACCATATATTTT.

In regard to this clone: An end of the junction does not agree with germline; a read error may underlie this. The same CDR3 can be traced to other DNA sequences in this sample. The chain links TRBV13 to TRBJ2-7; 9 nucleotides agree with TRBD2. The germline V gene encodes CDR1 PRHDT and CDR2 FYEKMQ (reference sequence). The CDR3 length is 15 residues. CDR3 sequence: CASSSGVAGAHEQYF. The CDR3, as DNA: TGCGCCAGCAGCTCCGGGGTAGCGGGGGCACACGAGCAGTACTTC.

This chain's CDR3 is CASSQDRANTEAFF. CDR3 bases: TGTGCCAGCAGCCAAGACAGGGCGAACACTGAAGCTTTCTTT. The chain is built from TRBV16 and TRBJ1-1; 7 bases are a match to TRBD1. V lost 2 bases, J lost 1 base, and 1 base stayed unmatched. Germline V CDR1 and CDR2: KGHSY, FQNENV. CDR3 length equals 14 residues.

This clone occurred a few times. DNA of the CDR3: TGTGCCAGCAGTCTGACAGGGGTAAGTTCACCCCTCCACTTT. Amino acid sequence: CASSLTGVSSPLHF. The rearrangement links TRBV27 to TRBJ1-6; 8 bases line up with TRBD1. CDR3 size: 14 residues. Unmatched junction bases numbered 6, after V lost 5 bases and J lost 9 bases. CDR1 and CDR2 from the germline V gene are MNHEY and SMNVEV (reference sequence).

The chain links TRBV15 to TRBJ2-5, with D hard to call. Per the germline V gene, CDR1 is LNHNV and CDR2 is YYDKDF (reference sequence). CDR3 length: 14 amino acids. V was trimmed by 0 bases and J by 1 base, leaving 6 bases between them. This CDR3 reads CATSRDSPQETQYF. The CDR3 bases are TGTGCCACCAGCAGAGATAGCCCCCAAGAGACCCAGTACTTC. The full variable domain, completed using reference TRBV15 and TRBJ2-5, is DAMVIQNPRYQVTQFGKPVTLSCSQTLNHNVMYWYQQKSSQAPKLLFHYYDKDFNNEADTPDNFQSRRPNTSFCFLDIRSPGLGDTAMYLCATSRDSPQETQYFGPGTRLLVL.